Listed below are T cell receptor beta chains from one sample, sequenced in a study of glioma-infiltrating T cells after dendritic cell vaccination. The assay was immunoSEQ multiplex PCR, and TCRdb's table has in-frame clones only and misses some. The data show around 90,000 clones, approximately 81% seen once. Sequenced material: blood, taken before dendritic cell vaccination. The receptors were sampled from a human donor with glioblastoma. CDR3s include the opening cysteine and the closing phenylalanine or tryptophan. A D gene is named only where the DNA matches it firmly. Only part of the rows carry a size: once, few, many, or a class if the clone is expanded.

.	.	TRBJ2-1	TRBV29-1	TGCAGCGGACTGGGGGACTTATCCTACAATGAGCAGTTCTTC	CSGLGDLSYNEQFF
.	.	TRBJ1-2	TRBV19	TGTGCCAGTAGTATAGAAGGGGGTATCGGGTACGTCTACTATGGCTACACCTTC	CASSIEGGIGYVYYGYTF
TRBD2	once	TRBJ2-5	TRBV5-1	TGCGCCAGCAGCTTGGGAGGCGGGGGAGCGGAGACCCAGTACTTC	CASSLGGGGAETQYF
.	.	TRBJ1-2	TRBV7-8	TGTGCCAGCAGCCTCCGCAGGGTAGACTATGGCTACACCTTC	CASSLRRVDYGYTF
.	.	TRBJ1-5	TRBV6-5	TGTGCCAGCAGTTACTCATGGGAGTACAATCAGCCCCAGCATTTT	CASSYSWEYNQPQHF
.	once	TRBJ2-5	TRBV7-6	TGTGCCAGCAGGAAAACGGGGGAGACCCAGTACTTC	CASRKTGETQYF
TRBD2	.	TRBJ2-1	TRBV18	TGTGCCAGCTCCCACGGACTAGCGGGAGAAAATGAGCAGTTCTTC	CASSHGLAGENEQFF
TRBD2	.	TRBJ2-1	TRBV28	TGTGCCAGCAGTTTATCTGGACTAGCGCGCTACAATGAGCAGTTCTTC	CASSLSGLARYNEQFF
.	.	TRBJ1-2	TRBV12-5	TGTGCTAGTGGTCGGGACTCCGGGTTGCGGGGCTACACCTTC	CASGRDSGLRGYTF
.	.	TRBJ1-5	TRBV6-5	TGTGCCAGCAGTTACGGGGGCCCGGGTCAGCCCCAGCATTTT	CASSYGGPGQPQHF
TRBD1	.	TRBJ2-7	TRBV10-1	TGCGCCACCTCTCCGACAGGGTATGTGCAGTACTTC	CATSPTGYVQYF
TRBD2	.	TRBJ2-2	TRBV29-1	TGCAGCGTCCGTACTAGCGGGAGGACGGACACCGGGGAGCTGTTTTTT	CSVRTSGRTDTGELFF
.	few	TRBJ2-1	TRBV15	TGTGCCACCAGCAGGGAAACTAGACCCTCCTACAATGAGCAGTTCTTC	CATSRETRPSYNEQFF
.	.	TRBJ2-1	TRBV7-9	TGTGCCAGCAGCCCCTGGACAGATTCCTACAATGAGCAGTTCTTC	CASSPWTDSYNEQFF
.	.	TRBJ2-5	TRBV27	TGTGCCAGCAGTTTGTTCAGGGAACAAGAGACCCAGTACTTC	CASSLFREQETQYF
TRBD2	.	TRBJ2-3	TRBV5-3	TGTGCCAGAAGCTTGGCTAGCGGGGGACCCACAGATACGCAGTATTTT	CARSLASGGPTDTQYF
TRBD1	.	TRBJ1-1	TRBV19	TGTGCCAGTAGTCCCCTCGGACAGGGCGATTGGGCTTTCTTT	CASSPLGQGDWAFF
TRBD1	.	TRBJ1-1	TRBV28	TGTGCCACACACAGGGGAGTAGGGAACACTGAAGCTTTCTTT	CATHRGVGNTEAFF
.	.	TRBJ1-4	TRBV5-4	TGTGCCAGCAGCTTGGATCAGGGGAATGAAAAACTGTTTTTT	CASSLDQGNEKLFF
TRBD2	.	TRBJ2-7	TRBV4-2	TGTGCCAGCAGCCAGGGACTAACCTTCTACGAGCAGTACTTC	CASSQGLTFYEQYF
.	.	TRBJ2-7	TRBV15	TGTGCCACCAGCAGAGATGCGGGACCCTACGAGCAGTACTTC	CATSRDAGPYEQYF
TRBD1	.	TRBJ1-2	TRBV5-1	TGCGCCAGCATGCGCGGGGACAGGGGAGTATCTTCGTCTGGCTACACCTTC	CASMRGDRGVSSSGYTF
TRBD2	.	TRBJ2-3	TRBV28	TGTGCCAGCAGTTCATTAGCGGGAGGCGGCACAGATACGCAGTATTTT	CASSSLAGGGTDTQYF
.	.	TRBJ2-3	TRBV19	TGTGCCAGTAGGTCGACTAATACGCAGTATTTT	CASRSTNTQYF
.	.	TRBJ1-5	TRBV19	TGTGCCAGTAGGTCGAGCAATCAGCCCCAGCATTTT	CASRSSNQPQHF
.	.	TRBJ1-4	TRBV19	TGTGCCAGTAGCCCCGGGACATGGACTGAAAAACTGTTTTTT	CASSPGTWTEKLFF
TRBD1	.	TRBJ1-3	TRBV6-1	TGTGCCAGCAGTGTGTCCCGGGACAGGAACTCTGGAAACACCATATATTTT	CASSVSRDRNSGNTIYF
.	.	TRBJ1-2	TRBV28	TGTGCCAGCTTCCGAGGCGGAGGTCATGGCTACACCTTC	CASFRGGGHGYTF
.	many	TRBJ1-5	TRBV6-1	TGTGCCAGCAGTGTTCTGGGGGGGGCCTCGGAGCCCCAGCATTTT	CASSVLGGASEPQHF
.	few	TRBJ1-2	TRBV5-1	TGCGCCAGCAGCCCGCAGACAGCCCCAGAGGGCTACACCTTC	CASSPQTAPEGYTF
.	few	TRBJ2-3	TRBV6-5	TGTGCCAGCAGTTACCCCGGGACTGATACGCAGTATTTT	CASSYPGTDTQYF
.	few	TRBJ2-7	TRBV6-1	TGTGCCGTACAGACTAGAGTCGGCGAGCAGTACTTC	CAVQTRVGEQYF
.	.	TRBJ1-1	TRBV6-5	TGTGCCAGCAGTTACCTCGGCCAGGGTACCGAAGCTTTCTTT	CASSYLGQGTEAFF
.	.	TRBJ2-3	TRBV27	TGTGCCAGCAGTTTTATCTGGGCCAAGGGGCCTAGCACAGATACGCAGTATTTT	CASSFIWAKGPSTDTQYF
TRBD2	.	TRBJ2-7	TRBV9	TGTGCCAGCAGCGTAGAGGGTAGCGGGAGTTACGAGCAGTACTTC	CASSVEGSGSYEQYF
TRBD1	.	TRBJ1-5	TRBV7-2	TGTGCCAGCAGCCTCCGGACAGGAGGCGATCAGCCCCAGCATTTT	CASSLRTGGDQPQHF
.	.	TRBJ1-1	TRBV5-4	TGTGCCAGCAGTTTACCTGGCAGACTAAACACTGAAGCTTTCTTT	CASSLPGRLNTEAFF